The rows below give T cell receptor beta chains drawn from one sample of a study of early T cells in non-severe SARS-CoV-2 infection. TCRdb re-called the 5' RACE reads through MiXCR, storing one row per CDR3 protein. This table has just over 70,000 distinct CDR3 sequences, 12% appearing once. Sequences were obtained from whole blood. The receptors stem from an adult who was a healthcare worker with PCR-confirmed SARS-CoV-2 infection or an uninfected control (not recorded which). CDR3s include the opening cysteine and the closing phenylalanine or tryptophan. D genes are given only for firm matches. Size is stated for part of the rows, as once, few or many counts, or as a class when the clone is expanded.

>TRBJ2-3|.|TRBV30|.
CAWSVLRTPSRADTQYF
TGTGCCTGGAGTGTACTTAGGACGCCGTCTCGGGCGGATACGCAGTATTTT
>TRBJ2-1|many|TRBV11-3|.
CASSLAADSLGYNEQFF
TGTGCCAGCAGCTTAGCCGCGGACAGTTTAGGCTACAATGAGCAGTTCTTC
>TRBJ2-1|many|TRBV7-6|.
CASSSAGVGSVREQFF
TGTGCCAGCAGCTCGGCCGGGGTCGGTTCAGTACGTGAGCAGTTCTTC
>TRBJ2-5|many|TRBV30|.
CAWRGGKTLTAETQYF
TGTGCCTGGAGGGGGGGTAAGACCCTAACGGCAGAGACCCAGTACTTC
>TRBJ1-5|many|TRBV29-1|.
CSVVKGNEDQPQHF
TGCAGCGTTGTAAAGGGAAACGAGGATCAGCCCCAGCATTTT
>TRBJ1-1|.|TRBV28|.
CAAFGGTSTEAFF
TGTGCCGCCTTCGGGGGTACGAGCACTGAAGCTTTCTTT
>TRBJ1-1|.|TRBV5-8|.
CASSFDRPPPHNTEAFF
TGTGCCAGCAGCTTTGACAGACCGCCGCCTCACAACACTGAAGCTTTCTTT
>TRBJ1-1|many|TRBV5-1|.
CASSLDGSTEAFF
TGCGCCAGCAGCTTGGATGGCAGCACTGAAGCTTTCTTT
>TRBJ2-5|.|TRBV7-9|.
CASSFYQVETQYF
TGTGCCAGCAGCTTCTATCAGGTTGAGACCCAGTACTTC
>TRBJ2-7|few|TRBV28|TRBD1
CASSLFPQGSYEQYF
TGTGCCAGCAGTTTATTCCCACAGGGGTCCTACGAGCAGTACTTC